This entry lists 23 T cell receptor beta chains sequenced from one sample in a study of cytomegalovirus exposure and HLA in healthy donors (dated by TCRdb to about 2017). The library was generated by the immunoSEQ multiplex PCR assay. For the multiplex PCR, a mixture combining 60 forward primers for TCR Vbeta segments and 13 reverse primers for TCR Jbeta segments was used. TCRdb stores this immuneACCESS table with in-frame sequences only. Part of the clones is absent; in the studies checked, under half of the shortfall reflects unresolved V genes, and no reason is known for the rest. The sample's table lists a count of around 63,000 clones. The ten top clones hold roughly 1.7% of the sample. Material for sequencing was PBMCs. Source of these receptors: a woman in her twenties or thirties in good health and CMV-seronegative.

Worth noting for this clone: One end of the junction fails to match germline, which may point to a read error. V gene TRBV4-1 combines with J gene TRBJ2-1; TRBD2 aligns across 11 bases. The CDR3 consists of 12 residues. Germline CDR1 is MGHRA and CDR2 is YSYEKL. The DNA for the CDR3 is TGCGCCAGCAGCCTAATAGCGGGAGGGCCGGTCTTC. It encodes CASSLIAGGPVF.

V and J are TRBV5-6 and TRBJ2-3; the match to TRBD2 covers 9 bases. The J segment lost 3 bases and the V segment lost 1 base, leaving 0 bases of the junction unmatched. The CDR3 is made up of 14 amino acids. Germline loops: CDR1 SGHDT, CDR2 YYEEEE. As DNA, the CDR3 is TGTGCCAGCAGCTTGACTAGCGGGACAGATACGCAGTATTTT. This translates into CASSLTSGTDTQYF.

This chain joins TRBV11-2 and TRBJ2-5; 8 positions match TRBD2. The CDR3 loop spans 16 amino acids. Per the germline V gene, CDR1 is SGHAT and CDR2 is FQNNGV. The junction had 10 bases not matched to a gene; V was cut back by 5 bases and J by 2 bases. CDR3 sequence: CASSPRLSGVQETQYF. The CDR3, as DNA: TGTGCCAGCAGCCCCAGGCTTAGCGGGGTACAAGAGACCCAGTACTTC.

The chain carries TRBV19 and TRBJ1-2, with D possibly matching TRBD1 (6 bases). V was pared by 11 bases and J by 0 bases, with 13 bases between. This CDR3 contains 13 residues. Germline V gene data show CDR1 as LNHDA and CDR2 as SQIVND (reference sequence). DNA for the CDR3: TGTGCCTCTGGACAGACCACTAACTATGGCTACACCTTC. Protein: CASGQTTNYGYTF.

DNA for the CDR3: TGTGCCAGCAGTAAAGGGGGCTTTAACACTGAAGCTTTCTTT. Its translation is CASSKGGFNTEAFF. The rearrangement links TRBV5-4 to TRBJ1-1; 7 bases are a match to TRBD1. The CDR3 has 14 residues. Germline V CDR1 and CDR2: SGHNT, YYREEE (reference sequence). After removal of 5 bases from V and 2 bases from J, the junction contained 6 bases not matched to a gene.

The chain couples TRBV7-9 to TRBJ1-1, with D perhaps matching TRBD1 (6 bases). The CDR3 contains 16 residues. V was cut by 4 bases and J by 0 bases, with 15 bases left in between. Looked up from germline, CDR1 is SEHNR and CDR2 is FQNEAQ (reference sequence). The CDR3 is CASSYPGVTMNTEAFF. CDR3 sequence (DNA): TGTGCCAGCAGCTATCCAGGGGTGACCATGAACACTGAAGCTTTCTTT.

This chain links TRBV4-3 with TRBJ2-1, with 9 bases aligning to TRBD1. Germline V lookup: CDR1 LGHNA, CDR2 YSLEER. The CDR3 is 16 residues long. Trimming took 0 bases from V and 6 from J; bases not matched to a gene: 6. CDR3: CASSQDGQGSSNEQFF. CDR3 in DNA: TGCGCCAGCAGCCAAGACGGACAGGGGTCGAGCAATGAGCAGTTCTTC.

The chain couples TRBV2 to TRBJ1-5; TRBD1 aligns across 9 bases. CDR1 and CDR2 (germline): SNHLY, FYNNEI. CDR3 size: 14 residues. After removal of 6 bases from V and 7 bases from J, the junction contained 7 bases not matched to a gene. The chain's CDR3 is CASRIGTGSQPQHF. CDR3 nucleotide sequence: TGTGCCAGCAGGATTGGGACAGGGTCGCAGCCCCAGCATTTT.

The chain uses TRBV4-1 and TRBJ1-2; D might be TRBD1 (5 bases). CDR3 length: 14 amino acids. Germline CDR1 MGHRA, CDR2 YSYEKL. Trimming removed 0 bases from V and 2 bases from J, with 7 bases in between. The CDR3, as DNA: TGCGCCAGCAGCCAAGAGACAGTCAACTATGGCTACACCTTC. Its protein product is CASSQETVNYGYTF.

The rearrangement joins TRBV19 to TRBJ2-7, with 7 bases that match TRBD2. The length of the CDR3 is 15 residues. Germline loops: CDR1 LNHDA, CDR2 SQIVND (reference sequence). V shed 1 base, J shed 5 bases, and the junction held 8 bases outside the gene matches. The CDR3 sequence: CASSIAAGAGHEQYF. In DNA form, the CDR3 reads TGTGCCAGTAGTATAGCCGCGGGAGCGGGCCACGAGCAGTACTTC.

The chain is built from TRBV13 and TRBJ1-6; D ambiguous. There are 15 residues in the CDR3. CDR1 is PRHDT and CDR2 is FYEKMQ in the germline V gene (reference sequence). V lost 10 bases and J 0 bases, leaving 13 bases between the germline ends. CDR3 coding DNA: TGTGCCATCAGGACTCGCGGCTCCTATAATTCACCCCTCCACTTT. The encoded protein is CAIRTRGSYNSPLHF. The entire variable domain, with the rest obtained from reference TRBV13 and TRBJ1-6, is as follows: AAGVIQSPRHLIKEKRETATLKCYPIPRHDTVYWYQQGPGQDPQFLISFYEKMQSDKGSIPDRFSAQQFSDYHSELNMSSLELGDSALYFCAIRTRGSYNSPLHFGNGTRLTVT.

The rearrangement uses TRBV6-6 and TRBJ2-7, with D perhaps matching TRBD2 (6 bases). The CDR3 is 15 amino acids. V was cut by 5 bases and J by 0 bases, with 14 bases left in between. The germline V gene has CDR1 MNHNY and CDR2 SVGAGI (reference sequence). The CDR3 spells CASSIGGGSSYEQYF. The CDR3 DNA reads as TGTGCCAGCAGTATCGGTGGAGGGAGCTCCTACGAGCAGTACTTC.

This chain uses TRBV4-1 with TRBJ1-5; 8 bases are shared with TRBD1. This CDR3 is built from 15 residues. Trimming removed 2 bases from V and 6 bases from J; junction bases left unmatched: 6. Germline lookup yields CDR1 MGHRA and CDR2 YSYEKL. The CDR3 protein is CASSQSQGALQPQHF. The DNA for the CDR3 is TGCGCCAGCAGCCAAAGCCAGGGGGCCCTTCAGCCCCAGCATTTT.

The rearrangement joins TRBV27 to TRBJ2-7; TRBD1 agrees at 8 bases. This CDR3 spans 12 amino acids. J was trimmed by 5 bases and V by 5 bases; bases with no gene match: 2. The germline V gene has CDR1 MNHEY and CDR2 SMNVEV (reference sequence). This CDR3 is CASSTGGNEQYF. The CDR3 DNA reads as TGTGCCAGCAGTACAGGGGGGAACGAGCAGTACTTC.

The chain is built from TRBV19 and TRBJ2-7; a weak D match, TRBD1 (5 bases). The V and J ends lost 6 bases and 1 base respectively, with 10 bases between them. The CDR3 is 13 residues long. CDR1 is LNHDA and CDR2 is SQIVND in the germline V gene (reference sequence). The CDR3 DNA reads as TGTGCCAGTAGCACACAGGTTTCCTACGAGCAGTACTTC. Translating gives CASSTQVSYEQYF.

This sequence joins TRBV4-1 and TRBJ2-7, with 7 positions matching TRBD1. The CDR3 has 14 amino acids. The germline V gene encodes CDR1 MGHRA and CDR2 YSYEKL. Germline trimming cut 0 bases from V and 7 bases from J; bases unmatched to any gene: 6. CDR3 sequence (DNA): TGCGCCAGCAGCCAAGATAGGGGGCCGGAGGAGCAGTACTTC. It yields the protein CASSQDRGPEEQYF.

CDR3 DNA sequence: TGTGCCAGTAGTAGCGAGCTTTATGGCTACACCTTC. Residues: CASSSELYGYTF. This chain joins TRBV19 and TRBJ1-2; D is unresolved. This CDR3 is built from 12 residues. Trimming took 4 bases from V and 5 from J, leaving 8 bases between them. Germline V lookup: CDR1 LNHDA, CDR2 SQIVND (reference sequence).

The CDR3 sequence is CASSQDEGGGTEAFF. DNA of the CDR3: TGCGCCAGCAGCCAAGATGAGGGCGGGGGGACTGAAGCTTTCTTT. V usage is TRBV4-3 and J usage is TRBJ1-1, with D perhaps matching TRBD1 (5 bases). The CDR3 sequence is 15 residues long. The V gene's germline CDR1 is LGHNA and CDR2 YSLEER. V lost 0 bases to trimming and J lost 5 bases, with 13 bases between them.

CDR3 amino acids: CSATGLIAYEQYF. In DNA form, the CDR3 reads TGCAGCGCAACGGGACTGATCGCATACGAGCAGTACTTC. V is TRBV29-1 and J is TRBJ2-7; D is perhaps TRBD2 (6 bases). This CDR3 is built from 13 residues. Germline V lookup: CDR1 SQVTM, CDR2 ANQGSEA. With 7 bases removed from V and 4 bases from J, the gap between germline ends came to 17 bases.

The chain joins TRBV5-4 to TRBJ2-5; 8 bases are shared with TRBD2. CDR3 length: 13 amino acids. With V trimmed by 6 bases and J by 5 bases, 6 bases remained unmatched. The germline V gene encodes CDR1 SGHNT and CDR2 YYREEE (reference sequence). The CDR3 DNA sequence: TGTGCCAGCACTCCGGGAGGGGGGGAGACCCAGTACTTC. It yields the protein CASTPGGGETQYF.

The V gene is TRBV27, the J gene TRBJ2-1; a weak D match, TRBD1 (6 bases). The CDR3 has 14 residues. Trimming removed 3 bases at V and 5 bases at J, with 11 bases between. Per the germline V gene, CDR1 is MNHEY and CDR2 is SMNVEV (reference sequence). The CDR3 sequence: CASSFTRDNNEQFF. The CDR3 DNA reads TGTGCCAGCAGTTTTACCAGGGACAACAATGAGCAGTTCTTC.

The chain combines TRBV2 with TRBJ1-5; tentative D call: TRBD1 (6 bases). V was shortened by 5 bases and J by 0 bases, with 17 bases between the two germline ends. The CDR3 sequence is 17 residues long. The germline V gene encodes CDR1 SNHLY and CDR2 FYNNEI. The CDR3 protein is CASSPRRGAFSNQPQHF. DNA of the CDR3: TGTGCCAGCAGTCCTAGACGGGGGGCCTTTAGCAATCAGCCCCAGCATTTT.

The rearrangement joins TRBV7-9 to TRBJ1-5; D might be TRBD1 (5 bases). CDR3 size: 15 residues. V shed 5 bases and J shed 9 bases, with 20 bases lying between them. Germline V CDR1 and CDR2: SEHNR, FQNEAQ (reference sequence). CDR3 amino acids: CASSPAGRGLGPQHF. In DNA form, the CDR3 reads TGTGCCAGCAGCCCAGCAGGGAGGGGCCTCGGGCCCCAGCATTTT.